The 26 T cell receptor beta chains in this list originate from one sample, sequenced in a study of cytomegalovirus exposure and HLA in healthy donors. Primers for the PCR totalled 60 Vbeta and 13 Jbeta. Profiling relied on immunoSEQ multiplex PCR, and the TCRdb table lists in-frame clones only, not all of them. Here the sample spans about 110,000 clones, around 74% being singletons. Sequencing was performed on PBMCs. The source is a woman aged 35 to 49 in good health and CMV-seropositive.

The rearrangement joins TRBV4-1 to TRBJ1-5; D might be TRBD1 (6 bases). Looked up from germline, CDR1 is MGHRA and CDR2 is YSYEKL. This CDR3 contains 16 residues. Trimming stripped 1 base from V and 5 bases from J, with 15 bases between. CDR3 in amino acids: CASSQGEGETHQPQHF. The CDR3 DNA reads TGCGCCAGCAGCCAAGGCGAGGGGGAGACCCATCAGCCCCAGCATTTT.

CDR3 sequence reads: CAIRASRGDSYEQYF. The CDR3 DNA is TGTGCCATCAGGGCTTCGCGGGGGGACTCCTACGAGCAGTACTTC. This chain joins TRBV10-3 and TRBJ2-7; 8 nucleotides match TRBD2. V lost 6 bases, J lost 0 bases, and 7 bases stayed unmatched. The CDR3 runs to 15 residues. CDR1 and CDR2 (germline): ENHRY, SYGVKD.

With regard to this clone: The germline gene is not matched at one end of the junction; a read error may be the cause. This chain uses TRBV7-7 with TRBJ2-5; the D gene is possibly TRBD2 (6 bases). The germline gives CDR1 SSHAT, CDR2 FNYEAQ (reference sequence). This CDR3 spans 15 amino acids. DNA for the CDR3: TGTGCTAGCAGCTTAGCCTTTCCGCGGGGAGAGACCCAGTACTTC. This sequence encodes CASSLAFPRGETQYF. Filled out from reference TRBV7-7 and TRBJ2-5, the complete variable domain reads GAGVSQSPRYKVTKRGQDVTLRCDPISSHATLYWYQQALGQGPEFLTYFNYEAQPDKSGLPSDRFSAERPEGSISTLTIQRTEQRDSAMYRCASSLAFPRGETQYFGPGTRLLVL.

CDR3 bases: TGTGCCAGCAGTGATCTAGCGGGGCCCTTCTCCTACGAGCAGTACTTC. This sequence encodes CASSDLAGPFSYEQYF. The rearrangement links TRBV2 to TRBJ2-7; 9 nucleotides align to TRBD2. Germline trimming cut 3 bases from V and 0 bases from J; bases unmatched to any gene: 6. This CDR3 is 16 amino acids long. The V gene's germline CDR1 is SNHLY and CDR2 FYNNEI.

The chain uses TRBV25-1 and TRBJ2-3, with TRBD2 matching 7 bases. The CDR3 is 17 residues long. CDR1 and CDR2 (germline): MGHDK, SYGVNS. The trim removed 1 base at V and 2 bases at J, leaving 9 bases unmatched. CDR3 sequence: CASSELKVAGDTDTQYF. CDR3 nucleotides: TGTGCCAGCAGTGAATTAAAGGTGGCGGGGGACACAGATACGCAGTATTTT.

The chain is built from TRBV2 and TRBJ2-7, with D maybe TRBD2 (6 bases). Trimming cost V 6 bases and J 0 bases, with 12 bases left between them. The CDR3 consists of 14 residues. Germline V gene lookup returns CDR1 SNHLY and CDR2 FYNNEI. CDR3 in DNA: TGTGCCAGCAGGGGGACTGTCAGCTCCTACGAGCAGTACTTC. Its translation: CASRGTVSSYEQYF.

This sequence joins TRBV5-6 and TRBJ1-6, with D hard to call. This CDR3 is 13 amino acids long. CDR1 SGHDT and CDR2 YYEEEE come from the germline V gene. V was cut by 1 base and J by 8 bases, with 7 bases left in between. The CDR3 is CASSLFLDSPLHF. The CDR3 nucleotides read TGTGCCAGCAGCTTGTTCCTCGATTCACCCCTCCACTTT.

The genes are TRBV5-6 and TRBJ1-1; D is unclear. Germline lookup yields CDR1 SGHDT and CDR2 YYEEEE. The CDR3 covers 13 residues. Trimming stripped 1 base from V and 8 bases from J, with 12 bases between. CDR3 nucleotides: TGTGCCAGCAGCTTGTATTCAGAAAAAGAAGCTTTCTTT. Amino acid sequence: CASSLYSEKEAFF.

This clone has just a few counts. V is TRBV6-1 and J is TRBJ2-1; 8 bases are a match to TRBD1. The CDR3 is 14 residues long. The germline V gene has CDR1 MNHNS and CDR2 SASEGT. Trimming cost V 6 bases and J 7 bases; bases outside gene matches: 8. CDR3 region: CASRETGVVNEQFF. CDR3 DNA: TGTGCCAGCAGAGAGACAGGGGTGGTGAATGAGCAGTTCTTC.

As concerns this clone: One end of the junction is discordant with germline, which a read error may explain. The chain combines TRBV7-7 with TRBJ2-1; 7 bases match TRBD1. The CDR3 covers 15 residues. The V gene's germline CDR1 is SSHAT and CDR2 FNYEAQ (reference sequence). Written as DNA, the CDR3 is TGTGCTAGCAGCTTAGAGGGGGCATCCTACAATGAGCAGTTCTTC. This encodes CASSLEGASYNEQFF. Together with reference TRBV7-7 and TRBJ2-1, the CDR3 gives the full variable domain: GAGVSQSPRYKVTKRGQDVTLRCDPISSHATLYWYQQALGQGPEFLTYFNYEAQPDKSGLPSDRFSAERPEGSISTLTIQRTEQRDSAMYRCASSLEGASYNEQFFGPGTRLTVL.

V is TRBV4-1 and J is TRBJ1-2; D unclear. CDR1 MGHRA and CDR2 YSYEKL come from the germline V gene. This CDR3 region has 13 residues. The V and J ends lost 0 bases and 8 bases respectively, with 10 bases between them. The CDR3 bases are TGCGCCAGCAGCCAAGAGCGAGCCCTAGGCTACACCTTC. Protein sequence: CASSQERALGYTF.

The V gene is TRBV4-2, the J gene TRBJ1-6; possibly TRBD1 for D (5 bases). V dropped 0 bases and J dropped 3 bases, with 15 bases sitting between them. Germline CDR1 reads LGHNA; CDR2 reads YNFKEQ. The CDR3 sequence is 18 residues long. DNA for the CDR3: TGTGCCAGCAGCCAAGATCCGCAGGGTGTTAACTATAATTCACCCCTCCACTTT. Translated: CASSQDPQGVNYNSPLHF.

In its sample, this clone was seen a few times. This chain connects TRBV25-1 to TRBJ2-2; D possibly corresponds to TRBD1 (6 bases). Germline assignment: CDR1 MGHDK and CDR2 SYGVNS. Trimming cost V 2 bases and J 3 bases, with 13 bases left between them. The CDR3 is 16 amino acids. In nucleotides, the CDR3 is TGTGCCAGCAGTGAAGCAGGGGCGCCCGACACCGGGGAGCTGTTTTTT. It specifies CASSEAGAPDTGELFF.

V and J are TRBV10-3 and TRBJ2-1; D possibly corresponds to TRBD2 (5 bases). The CDR3 has 16 residues. Germline assignment: CDR1 ENHRY and CDR2 SYGVKD. The V end lost 3 bases, the J end lost 0 bases, and 12 bases lay between the germline ends. In nucleotides, the CDR3 is TGTGCCATCAGTGAATTCAGCGGCAGCTCCTACAATGAGCAGTTCTTC. Its protein product is CAISEFSGSSYNEQFF.

DNA of the CDR3: TGTGCCAGCAGTGTCTACACCGGGGAGCTGTTTTTT. Translation: CASSVYTGELFF. This chain connects TRBV2 to TRBJ2-2; no definite D call. The CDR3 length is 12 residues. V was clipped by 4 bases and J by 3 bases, with 3 bases between them. Germline V gene lookup returns CDR1 SNHLY and CDR2 FYNNEI.

This chain links TRBV10-3 with TRBJ1-1; TRBD1 matches at 7 bases. Germline CDR1 reads ENHRY; CDR2 reads SYGVKD. The CDR3 sequence is 14 residues long. Losses at the gene ends were 9 bases for V and 1 base for J; bases not matched to a gene: 8. In DNA form, the CDR3 reads TGTGCCATTCGCGTAGGACAGGCGAACACTGAAGCTTTCTTT. Its translation: CAIRVGQANTEAFF.

The rearrangement uses TRBV30 and TRBJ2-7; TRBD1 matches at 7 bases. V was pared by 6 bases and J by 0 bases, with 8 bases of the junction left unmatched. There are 14 residues in the CDR3. CDR1 is GTSNPN, CDR2 SVGIG, per germline (reference sequence). The chain's CDR3 is CACLRDRSSYEQYF. CDR3 nucleotides: TGTGCCTGTCTCCGGGACAGAAGCTCCTACGAGCAGTACTTC. The full variable domain, with the rest looked up from reference TRBV30 and TRBJ2-7, is SQTIHQWPATLVQPVGSPLSLECTVEGTSNPNLYWYRQAAGRGLQLLFYSVGIGQISSEVPQNLSASRPQDRQFILSSKKLLLSDSGFYLCACLRDRSSYEQYFGPGTRLTVT.

This clone appeared once. Here the CDR3 DNA reads TGTGCCAGCAGGATATCGGACAGAAGGACAGATACGCAGTATTTT. Translating gives CASRISDRRTDTQYF. The rearrangement links TRBV6-1 to TRBJ2-3; the D gene is possibly TRBD1 (6 bases). The V gene's germline CDR1 is MNHNS and CDR2 SASEGT. The CDR3 extends over 15 amino acids. V was clipped by 6 bases and J by 3 bases, with 16 bases between them.

This clone was observed a handful of times. The chain uses TRBV30 and TRBJ1-4, with TRBD1 identical over 10 bases. The CDR3 is made up of 13 amino acids. CDR1 and CDR2 from the germline V gene are GTSNPN and SVGIG (reference sequence). The CDR3 is CAGGQGSNEKLFF. The CDR3 DNA reads as TGTGCTGGGGGACAGGGGTCTAATGAAAAACTGTTTTTT.

This clone was detected only once. The chain is built from TRBV27 and TRBJ1-2; D perhaps matches TRBD1 (6 bases). The CDR3 consists of 13 residues. V was shortened by 4 bases and J by 5 bases, with 11 bases between the two germline ends. Per the germline V gene, CDR1 is MNHEY and CDR2 is SMNVEV (reference sequence). The CDR3 sequence: CASSSQDSYGYTF. The CDR3 DNA reads TGTGCCAGCAGTTCCCAGGACAGTTATGGCTACACCTTC.

Points on this clone: The junction and the germline gene differ at one end; a read error may be behind it. The chain joins TRBV2 to TRBJ2-6, with D perhaps TRBD1 (5 bases). The CDR3 is 16 amino acids. The germline V gene has CDR1 SNHLY and CDR2 FYNNEI. The CDR3 here is CVSSEAWQSGANVLTF. CDR3 bases: TGTGTCAGCAGTGAAGCATGGCAATCTGGGGCGAACGTCCTGACTTTC.

There are a few counts of this clone. The V gene is TRBV11-3, the J gene TRBJ2-5; TRBD1 might be the D (5 bases). Germline V gene sequence: CDR1 SGHNT, CDR2 YENEEA. The CDR3 loop spans 13 amino acids. V lost 5 bases and J 3 bases, leaving 10 bases between the germline ends. This CDR3 reads CASSQGFEETQYF. The CDR3 DNA sequence: TGTGCCAGCAGCCAGGGTTTTGAAGAGACCCAGTACTTC.

This rearrangement joins TRBV7-9 to TRBJ1-1; the D gene is possibly TRBD1 (6 bases). Per germline, CDR1 SEHNR and CDR2 FQNEAQ (reference sequence). Trimming removed 4 bases at V and 1 base at J, with 16 bases between. The CDR3 has 16 residues. CDR3 DNA sequence: TGTGCCAGCAGCTCCCGGACAGAGCCCAAGAACACTGAAGCTTTCTTT. Encoded protein: CASSSRTEPKNTEAFF. Drawing the rest from reference TRBV7-9 and TRBJ1-1, the complete variable domain is DTGVSQNPRHKITKRGQNVTFRCDPISEHNRLYWYRQTLGQGPEFLTYFQNEAQLEKSRLLSDRFSAERPKGSFSTLEIQRTEQGDSAMYLCASSSRTEPKNTEAFFGQGTRLTVV.

The chain carries TRBV11-1 and TRBJ2-7; D is perhaps TRBD1 (5 bases). The CDR3 is made up of 16 amino acids. V lost 5 bases and J 6 bases, leaving 23 bases between the germline ends. Germline loops: CDR1 SGHAT, CDR2 FQDESV (reference sequence). The DNA for the CDR3 is TGTGCCAGCAGCCAAGGCGTCAGGGTAGAGTCCGCCGAGCAGTACTTC. The encoded protein is CASSQGVRVESAEQYF. The whole variable domain, remainder taken from reference TRBV11-1 and TRBJ2-7, is EAEVAQSPRYKITEKSQAVAFWCDPISGHATLYWYRQILGQGPELLVQFQDESVVDDSQLPKDRFSAERLKGVDSTLKIQPAELGDSAMYLCASSQGVRVESAEQYFGPGTRLTVT.

The genes are TRBV7-9 and TRBJ2-5, with D possibly TRBD1 on 6 matching bases. With 1 base removed from V and 4 bases from J, the gap between germline ends came to 13 bases. The CDR3 has 15 amino acids. Germline assignment: CDR1 SEHNR and CDR2 FQNEAQ (reference sequence). This chain's CDR3 is CASSLVPGRGETQYF. In DNA form, the CDR3 reads TGTGCCAGCAGCTTAGTCCCCGGCAGGGGAGAGACCCAGTACTTC.

The chain is built from TRBV28 and TRBJ2-7; the match to TRBD2 covers 8 bases. This CDR3 region has 15 residues. In germline, CDR1 is MDHEN, CDR2 SYDVKM. Trimming cost V 6 bases and J 6 bases; bases outside gene matches: 13. DNA for the CDR3: TGTGCCAGCAGGCCCGCGGGGGGCCCGTTCCTCGAGCAGTACTTC. It yields the protein CASRPAGGPFLEQYF.